This is a list of T cell receptor beta chains from one sample in a study of human T cells and chemical hapten exposure. MiXCR, applied by TCRdb to the RACE reads, yields one record per CDR3 protein. Among 55,000 to 75,000 distinct CDR3 sequences listed, over 10% were seen once. Material: whole blood, obtained in connection with sensitization to the hapten diphenylcyclopropenone (DPC). All receptors derive from a young man with alopecia areata. Some clones in this sample may be carry-over from other donors' samples. Each CDR3 is given with its conserved first and last residue. Each record gives: D gene, J gene, V gene, clone size, CDR3 protein, CDR3 DNA. D genes are given only for firm matches. A clone size is listed for some rows: how often the clone was seen (once, few, many), or a class if it is expanded.

D: TRBD1
J: TRBJ2-7
V: TRBV7-2
size: many
CDR3: CASSLGTGGGEQYF
DNA: TGTGCCAGCAGCTTGGGGACAGGGGGCGGCGAGCAGTACTTC

D: -
J: TRBJ2-2
V: TRBV5-1
size: -
CDR3: CASSSSRGKSTGELFF
DNA: TGCGCCAGCAGCTCGTCCCGGGGGAAAAGCACCGGGGAGCTGTTTTTT

D: -
J: TRBJ1-4
V: TRBV9
size: many
CDR3: CASSVDGTNEKLFF
DNA: TGTGCCAGCAGCGTAGACGGAACTAATGAAAAACTGTTTTTT

D: -
J: TRBJ1-2
V: TRBV7-2
size: few
CDR3: CASSLGRNYGYTF
DNA: TGTGCCAGCAGCTTAGGACGGAACTATGGCTACACCTTC

D: -
J: TRBJ1-2
V: TRBV20-1
size: many
CDR3: CSAKREGWMDGYTF
DNA: TGCAGTGCTAAGAGGGAGGGCTGGATGGATGGCTACACCTTC

D: -
J: TRBJ1-1
V: TRBV27
size: -
CDR3: CASRPDTKNTEAFF
DNA: TGTGCCAGCAGGCCGGACACCAAGAACACTGAAGCTTTCTTT

D: TRBD1
J: TRBJ2-7
V: TRBV27
size: many
CDR3: CASSYGTGSYEQYF
DNA: TGTGCCAGCAGTTACGGGACAGGTTCCTACGAGCAGTACTTC

D: TRBD1
J: TRBJ1-3
V: TRBV6-1
size: many
CDR3: CASGGQGVSGNTIYF
DNA: TGTGCCAGCGGGGGACAGGGCGTCTCTGGAAACACCATATATTTT

D: -
J: TRBJ2-7
V: TRBV5-4
size: -
CDR3: CASGIGTYEQYF
DNA: TGTGCCAGCGGAATAGGGACCTACGAGCAGTACTTC

D: -
J: TRBJ1-2
V: TRBV2
size: many
CDR3: CASSDVPLGYTF
DNA: TGTGCCAGCAGCGACGTGCCCCTGGGCTACACCTTC

D: TRBD1
J: TRBJ1-2
V: TRBV30
size: few
CDR3: CASGGGQMYGYTF
DNA: TGTGCCTCAGGGGGGGGACAGATGTATGGCTACACCTTC

D: -
J: TRBJ2-3
V: TRBV5-6
size: few
CDR3: CASSPAPQRADTQYF
DNA: TGTGCCAGCAGCCCAGCCCCTCAGCGGGCAGATACGCAGTATTTT

D: -
J: TRBJ1-1
V: TRBV21-1
size: -
CDR3: CASSTLRRGADTEAFF
DNA: TGTGCCAGCAGCACACTTAGGAGGGGCGCGGACACTGAAGCTTTCTTT

D: TRBD1
J: TRBJ2-7
V: TRBV4-2
size: -
CDR3: CASSQGGRGNYEQYF
DNA: TGTGCCAGCAGCCAAGGGGGCAGGGGGAATTACGAGCAGTACTTC

D: -
J: TRBJ2-3
V: TRBV6-5
size: many
CDR3: CASSYSKRALDTQYF
DNA: TGTGCCAGCAGTTACTCAAAGCGGGCCCTAGATACGCAGTATTTT

D: -
J: TRBJ2-1
V: TRBV15
size: -
CDR3: CATSRDWSSYNEQFF
DNA: TGTGCCACCAGCAGAGACTGGAGCTCCTACAATGAGCAGTTCTTC

D: -
J: TRBJ1-1
V: TRBV7-6
size: many
CDR3: CASSLLHLDTEAFF
DNA: TGTGCCAGCAGCTTACTTCATCTCGACACTGAAGCTTTCTTT

D: TRBD1
J: TRBJ1-1
V: TRBV5-1
size: many
CDR3: CASSLDTGGDTEAFF
DNA: TGCGCCAGCAGCTTGGACACAGGGGGTGACACTGAAGCTTTCTTT

D: -
J: TRBJ1-5
V: TRBV20-1
size: many
CDR3: CSAPGDGWGNQPQHF
DNA: TGCAGTGCCCCTGGGGACGGCTGGGGCAATCAGCCCCAGCATTTT

D: -
J: TRBJ2-3
V: TRBV27
size: -
CDR3: CASSRGPTWDTDTQYF
DNA: TGTGCCAGCAGTCGGGGCCCAACTTGGGACACAGATACGCAGTATTTT

D: -
J: TRBJ1-4
V: TRBV18
size: few
CDR3: CASSPWTCTTNEKLFF
DNA: TGTGCCAGCTCACCATGGACTTGTACAACTAATGAAAAACTGTTTTTT

D: TRBD1
J: TRBJ2-3
V: TRBV18
size: many
CDR3: CASSPLGQVTDTQYF
DNA: TGTGCCAGCTCACCACTCGGACAGGTTACAGATACGCAGTATTTT

D: -
J: TRBJ1-5
V: TRBV7-2
size: -
CDR3: CASSLDPAGNQPQHF
DNA: TGTGCCAGCAGCTTAGACCCGGCAGGCAATCAGCCCCAGCATTTT

D: -
J: TRBJ1-2
V: TRBV5-5
size: -
CDR3: CASSQAGMAGYTF
DNA: TGTGCCAGCAGCCAAGCAGGGATGGCTGGCTACACCTTC

D: -
J: TRBJ1-4
V: TRBV20-1
size: few
CDR3: CSAGGYSTGANEKLFF
DNA: TGCAGTGCTGGGGGGTACAGCACGGGAGCTAATGAAAAACTGTTTTTT

D: -
J: TRBJ2-6
V: TRBV4-2
size: -
CDR3: CASSQEGVGANVLTF
DNA: TGTGCCAGCAGCCAAGAGGGGGTCGGGGCCAACGTCCTGACTTTC

D: -
J: TRBJ1-4
V: TRBV7-9
size: many
CDR3: CASSLSLRGNEKLFF
DNA: TGTGCCAGCAGCTTAAGTTTACGGGGTAATGAAAAACTGTTTTTT

D: -
J: TRBJ2-5
V: TRBV6-4
size: many
CDR3: CASSPGAEETQYF
DNA: TGTGCCAGCAGTCCGGGGGCCGAAGAGACCCAGTACTTC

D: -
J: TRBJ2-7
V: TRBV5-6
size: many
CDR3: CASRLQGPYEQYF
DNA: TGTGCCAGCAGACTACAGGGCCCCTACGAGCAGTACTTC